Following are 28 T cell receptor beta chains from one sample sequenced in a study of T cells in Graves' hyperthyroidism and ophthalmopathy. TCR beta CDR3 regions were amplified from RNA. The primer set for the first-round RT-PCR of the TCR CDR3 was HTBI. MiXCR was run by TCRdb on the multiplex PCR reads, yielding one entry per CDR3 protein. This sample has roughly 360,000 distinct CDR3 sequences, with around an eighth found just once. Sequenced: blood. The receptor source for this set is a man aged 25-45 years with Graves' hyperthyroidism that later progressed to Graves' ophthalmopathy.

This clonotype was counted many times. The chain is built from TRBV5-1 and TRBJ2-3; the D gene is possibly TRBD2 (5 bases). The germline CDR1 and CDR2 sequences are SGHRS and YFSETQ. V was cut by 3 bases and J by 8 bases, with 13 bases left in between. The CDR3 totals 13 residues. DNA of the CDR3: TGCGCCAGCAGCTCTGACCACGCGGGTACGCAGTATTTT. Translated: CASSSDHAGTQYF.

This clonotype was counted many times. V gene TRBV3-1 combines with J gene TRBJ2-7; possibly TRBD1 for D (5 bases). CDR1 is LGHDT and CDR2 is YNNKEL in the germline V gene (reference sequence). The CDR3 loop spans 15 amino acids. V gave up 2 bases and J gave up 2 bases, with 13 bases separating them. The CDR3 DNA reads as TGTGCCAGCAGCCAAAGGGGTTCTATCGCCTACGAGCAGTACTTC. Residues: CASSQRGSIAYEQYF.

This clonotype has at least ten counts. CDR3 loop: CASSLGSQGARGNQPQHF. The CDR3 DNA reads as TGTGCCAGCAGCTTGGGATCCCAGGGGGCGAGGGGAAATCAGCCCCAGCATTTT. The gene calls are TRBV5-8 and TRBJ1-5; 8 bases align to TRBD1. V shed 0 bases, J shed 4 bases, and the junction held 12 bases outside the gene matches. The length of the CDR3 is 18 residues. The germline V gene encodes CDR1 SGHTS and CDR2 YDEGEE.

This sequence joins TRBV6-1 and TRBJ1-6; D is possibly TRBD1 (5 bases). CDR3 length: 14 amino acids. CDR1 is MNHNS and CDR2 is SASEGT in the germline V gene. V dropped 5 bases and J dropped 12 bases, with 17 bases sitting between them. CDR3 bases: TGTGCCAGCAGTTGGAGGGACGGCCAGGGACCCCTCCACTTT. Translated: CASSWRDGQGPLHF.

The chain is built from TRBV6-5 and TRBJ2-7; possibly TRBD1 for D (5 bases). The CDR3 extends over 16 amino acids. The germline V gene encodes CDR1 MNHEY and CDR2 SVGAGI. The V gene lost 4 bases and the J gene lost 0 bases, with 16 bases spanning the gap. CDR3 loop: CASSLTDAGNSYEQYF. The CDR3 DNA reads as TGTGCCAGCAGTTTGACGGACGCAGGGAACTCCTACGAGCAGTACTTC.

Note on this clonotype: This may arise from a read error, as a much more abundant clone is one base away. This rearrangement joins TRBV20-1 to TRBJ1-5; D is undetermined. The CDR3 covers 13 residues. CDR1 is DFQATT and CDR2 is SNEGSKA in the germline V gene (reference sequence). CDR3 nucleotide sequence: TGCAGTGCCAACTCAGGTAGCAATCAGCCCGAGCATTTT. Translating it yields CSANSGSNQPEHF.

This clonotype came up many times. The V and J genes are TRBV20-1 and TRBJ1-4; the D is unclear. The CDR3 contains 13 residues. CDR1 and CDR2 from the germline V gene are DFQATT and SNEGSKA (reference sequence). V lost 4 bases and J lost 8, with 14 bases in between. Here the CDR3 DNA reads TGCAGTGCTACGACTTACCGAGGGGAAAAACTGTTTTTT. Translation: CSATTYRGEKLFF.

The chain recombines TRBV19 with TRBJ2-7; D is uncertain. This CDR3 has 13 amino acids. CDR1 is LNHDA, CDR2 SQIVND, per germline (reference sequence). Trimming took 3 bases from V and 3 from J, leaving 9 bases between them. The CDR3 sequence is CASSIPGGYEQYF. The CDR3 coding sequence is TGTGCCAGTAGTATTCCTGGCGGCTACGAGCAGTACTTC. Full variable domain (missing parts from reference TRBV19 and TRBJ2-7): DGGITQSPKYLFRKEGQNVTLSCEQNLNHDAMYWYRQDPGQGLRLIYYSQIVNDFQKGDIAEGYSVSREKKESFPLTVTSAQKNPTAFYLCASSIPGGYEQYFGPGTRLTVT.

This clonotype occurred many times. The V gene is TRBV11-3, the J gene TRBJ1-2; 7 bases map to TRBD1. Germline CDR1 is SGHNT and CDR2 is YENEEA. The CDR3 extends over 13 amino acids. The V gene end was trimmed by 6 bases and the J gene end by 7 bases; junction bases not matched to a gene: 8. Written as DNA, the CDR3 is TGTGCCAGCAGTCGACAGGGAGAAACTGGCTACACCTTC. Its protein is CASSRQGETGYTF.

The V call is TRBV4-1, the J call TRBJ2-3, with 8 nucleotides matching TRBD2. The CDR3 is 18 residues long. CDR1 and CDR2 (germline): MGHRA, YSYEKL. The V gene end was trimmed by 0 bases and the J gene end by 5 bases; junction bases not matched to a gene: 13. DNA for the CDR3: TGCGCCAGCAGCCAAGATTCGGCGCGGGGGGCCTTTATAGATACGCAGTATTTT. Amino acid sequence: CASSQDSARGAFIDTQYF.

V and J are TRBV12-5 and TRBJ2-7; no firm D call. CDR1 and CDR2 from the germline V gene are LGHNT and FRNRAP. This CDR3 spans 12 amino acids. The V gene lost 10 bases and the J gene lost 2 bases, with 12 bases spanning the gap. The chain's CDR3 is CATSFLPYEQYF. For the CDR3, the DNA is TGTGCTACATCATTTCTTCCCTACGAGCAGTACTTC.

This clonotype has a count of ten or more. The V and J genes are TRBV12-3 or TRBV12-4 and TRBJ2-7; maybe TRBD2 (6 bases). The CDR3 sequence is 13 residues long. The ends were cut back, 7 bases at V and 0 bases at J, with 10 bases in the middle. CDR3 residues: CASKGGDSYEQYF. Here the CDR3 DNA reads TGTGCCAGCAAGGGAGGTGACTCCTACGAGCAGTACTTC.

In its sample, this clonotype was seen many times. V usage is TRBV11-2 and J usage is TRBJ2-5; the D is unclear. The CDR3 has 14 amino acids. Trimming removed 1 base at V and 2 bases at J, with 8 bases between. Germline V gives CDR1 SGHAT, CDR2 FQNNGV. The chain's CDR3 is CASSLVLLQETQYF. CDR3 coding DNA: TGTGCCAGCAGCTTAGTTTTACTACAAGAGACCCAGTACTTC.

The table lists this clonotype with a few counts. V usage is TRBV29-1 and J usage is TRBJ2-5; 7 bases fit TRBD1. Germline V CDR1 and CDR2: SQVTM, ANQGSEA. The J segment lost 5 bases and the V segment lost 7 bases, leaving 7 bases of the junction unmatched. This CDR3 contains 12 residues. CDR3 nucleotide sequence: TGCAGCGAATCACAGGGGACCGAGACCCAGTACTTC. It is translated as CSESQGTETQYF.

About this clonotype: One junction end disagrees with the germline gene, perhaps due to a read error. The genes are TRBV6-1 and TRBJ1-2; a possible D gene is TRBD1 (5 bases). CDR3 length: 14 amino acids. Germline assignment: CDR1 MNHNS and CDR2 SASEGT. The CDR3 nucleotides are TGTGACAGCGAACGGGGCAGGGACTACTATGGCTACACCTTC. Translating it yields CDSERGRDYYGYTF.

At least ten counts were recorded for this clonotype. This rearrangement joins TRBV7-9 to TRBJ2-2, with D unclear. Deletions cut 1 base from V and 8 bases from J, with 8 bases between. The V gene's germline CDR1 is SEHNR and CDR2 FQNEAQ (reference sequence). The CDR3 totals 13 residues. The CDR3 nucleotides read TGTGCCAGCAGCTTAGTAGGAGCGGGGGAGCTGTTTTTT. Residues: CASSLVGAGELFF.

This sequence joins TRBV24-1 and TRBJ2-6; D gene uncertain. The CDR3 is made up of 17 amino acids. Germline V gene data show CDR1 as KGHDR and CDR2 as SFDVKD. The V gene lost 4 bases and the J gene lost 0 bases, with 12 bases spanning the gap. The CDR3 reads CATSEGTLSSGANVLTF. CDR3 bases: TGTGCCACCAGTGAGGGAACCCTAAGCTCTGGGGCCAACGTCCTGACTTTC.

The J gene is TRBJ2-7, the V gene TRBV29-1; D might be TRBD1 (6 bases). V shed 3 bases and J shed 3 bases, with 12 bases lying between them. Germline V gene lookup returns CDR1 SQVTM and CDR2 ANQGSEA. CDR3 length: 13 residues. CDR3 nucleotide sequence: TGCAGCGTTGAGGGACACGAGGACTACGAGCAGTACTTC. Protein: CSVEGHEDYEQYF.

This clonotype was seen only a few times. The chain couples TRBV30 to TRBJ1-2; 8 positions match TRBD1. CDR1 is GTSNPN and CDR2 is SVGIG in the germline V gene (reference sequence). Trimming at V came to 1 base and at J to 5 bases, leaving 6 bases not matched to a gene. The CDR3 runs to 14 residues. The CDR3 reads CAWSETGAGYGYTF. The CDR3 region has the DNA TGTGCCTGGAGTGAGACAGGGGCGGGATATGGCTACACCTTC.

The table lists this clonotype with many counts. This chain links TRBV7-2 with TRBJ2-1, with 7 positions matching TRBD2. From germline, CDR1 is SGHTA and CDR2 FQGNSA. The ends lost 4 bases at V and 1 base at J; junction bases unmatched: 7. This CDR3 has 16 amino acids. CDR3: CASSYKSGGSYNEQFF. The CDR3 DNA sequence: TGTGCCAGCAGCTACAAGTCCGGGGGGTCCTACAATGAGCAGTTCTTC. Drawing the rest from reference TRBV7-2 and TRBJ2-1, the complete variable domain is GAGVSQSPSNKVTEKGKDVELRCDPISGHTALYWYRQSLGQGLEFLIYFQGNSAPDKSGLPSDRFSAERTGGSVSTLTIQRTQQEDSAVYLCASSYKSGGSYNEQFFGPGTRLTVL.

This clonotype was seen once. The chain combines TRBV5-1 with TRBJ2-7; D may match TRBD1 or TRBD2 (5 bases each). The V end lost 4 bases, the J end lost 0 bases, and 17 bases lay between the germline ends. The CDR3 totals 16 residues. In germline, CDR1 is SGHRS, CDR2 YFSETQ. CDR3 coding DNA: TGCGCCAGCAGCGGGTTGGGCGCAGGGAGCTCCTACGAGCAGTACTTC. Translating it yields CASSGLGAGSSYEQYF.

The chain employs TRBV30 and TRBJ2-3; D call uncertain. With 2 bases removed from V and 2 bases from J, the gap between germline ends came to 11 bases. Germline V gene data show CDR1 as GTSNPN and CDR2 as SVGIG (reference sequence). The CDR3 has 14 residues. CDR3 loop: CAWSPLPYTDTQYF. DNA of the CDR3: TGTGCCTGGAGTCCCCTGCCCTACACAGATACGCAGTATTTT.

This clonotype was recorded a few times. The CDR3 here is CASSVPSAANEQFF. Here the CDR3 DNA reads TGTGCCAGCAGCGTACCCTCCGCGGCCAATGAGCAGTTCTTC. The chain carries TRBV9 and TRBJ2-1; D unclear. Between the trimmed V and J ends, which lost 1 base and 6 bases, there was a span of 11 bases. This CDR3 has 14 amino acids. The germline CDR1 and CDR2 sequences are SGDLS and YYNGEE.

This clonotype has more than one count but fewer than ten. This may arise from a read error, as a much more abundant clone is one base away. This sequence joins TRBV20-1 and TRBJ2-7; TRBD1 agrees at 8 bases. V shed 5 bases and J 6 bases; nucleotides not matched to a gene: 9. Germline loops: CDR1 DFQATT, CDR2 SNEGSKA (reference sequence). The CDR3 contains 13 residues. The CDR3 protein is CSAPTGGFGEQYF. The DNA for the CDR3 is TGCAGTGCTCCCACAGGGGGATTCGGCGAGCAGTACTTC.

This clonotype was observed many times. V and J are TRBV24-1 and TRBJ1-5, with 8 bases matching TRBD1. The CDR3 loop spans 14 amino acids. V trimming: 8 bases; J trimming: 7 bases; junction bases outside the gene matches: 9. Germline V lookup: CDR1 KGHDR, CDR2 SFDVKD. The CDR3 sequence is CATKGQEGGQPQHF. In nucleotides, the CDR3 is TGTGCCACCAAGGGACAGGAGGGAGGGCAGCCCCAGCATTTT.

This clonotype has just a few counts. The chain has TRBV30 and TRBJ2-3, with unresolved D. Trimming left V 5 bases short and J 4 bases short, with 16 bases between. Germline assignment: CDR1 GTSNPN and CDR2 SVGIG (reference sequence). This CDR3 comprises 14 residues. DNA of the CDR3: TGTGCCTGGGTCTCGGACGTAGGCCCAGATACGCAGTATTTT. It codes for CAWVSDVGPDTQYF.

There are many counts of this clonotype. The chain employs TRBV6-1 and TRBJ1-6, with a weak D call TRBD1 (5 bases). The CDR3 sequence is 14 residues long. Trimming removed 6 bases from V and 6 bases from J, with 12 bases in between. CDR1 and CDR2 from the germline V gene are MNHNS and SASEGT. This CDR3 is CASSDWGFNSPLHF. In DNA, the CDR3 is TGTGCCAGCAGCGATTGGGGGTTTAATTCACCCCTCCACTTT.

The table lists this clonotype with many counts. The chain combines TRBV27 with TRBJ1-1, with D maybe TRBD1 (5 bases). Germline CDR1 and CDR2: MNHEY and SMNVEV (reference sequence). Trimming took 0 bases from V and 2 from J, leaving 10 bases between them. The CDR3 consists of 15 residues. The CDR3 spells CASSLSMDTNTEAFF. Written as DNA, the CDR3 is TGTGCCAGCAGTTTATCGATGGACACCAACACTGAAGCTTTCTTT.